This T cell receptor beta chain was recorded in a study of cytomegalovirus exposure and HLA in healthy donors. Broader study findings: Reportedly, cytomegalovirus status was diagnosed with high sensitivity and specificity. Relative to equally common others, HLA-associated TCR beta chains showed greater clonal expansion in a later analysis. Later on, a genetic analysis was performed. It linked a missense variant in DCLRE1C with V- and J-gene trimming of TCR beta.

This clone was counted once. The target antigen is unknown. The germline gives CDR1 LNHDA, CDR2 SQIVND (reference sequence). CDR3 length equals 14 residues. With V trimmed by 5 bases and J by 7 bases, 7 bases remained unmatched. Primers included in the PCR were 60 Vbeta and 13 Jbeta primers. The data were produced by immunoSEQ multiplex PCR, yet TCRdb's version contains in-frame clones alone and is incomplete. Of roughly 110,000 clones in the sample, 65% to 80% are singletons; the top ten hold around 2.7%. This clonotype was obtained from a male donor in good health and CMV-seropositive. V usage is TRBV19 and J usage is TRBJ2-1; 8 bases are shared with TRBD2. The specimen was PBMCs. DNA for the CDR3: TGTGCCAGTAGTCCGGGACTAGGGCAGAATGAGCAGTTCTTC. Translation: CASSPGLGQNEQFF.